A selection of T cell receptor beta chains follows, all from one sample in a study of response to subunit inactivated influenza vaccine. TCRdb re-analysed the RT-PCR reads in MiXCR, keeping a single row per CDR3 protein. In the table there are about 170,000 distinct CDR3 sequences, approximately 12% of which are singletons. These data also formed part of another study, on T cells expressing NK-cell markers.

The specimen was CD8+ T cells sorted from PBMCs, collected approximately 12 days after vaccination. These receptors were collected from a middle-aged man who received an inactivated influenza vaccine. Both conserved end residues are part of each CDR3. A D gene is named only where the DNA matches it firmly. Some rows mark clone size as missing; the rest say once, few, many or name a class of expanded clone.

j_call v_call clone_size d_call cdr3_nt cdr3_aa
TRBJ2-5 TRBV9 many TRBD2 TGTGCCAGCAGCGTAGCCCCAGCGGGAGTTCACGAGACCCAGTACTTC CASSVAPAGVHETQYF
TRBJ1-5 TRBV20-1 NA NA TGCAGTGCTAGAGAGGCCTATAGCAATCAGCCCCAGCATTTT CSAREAYSNQPQHF
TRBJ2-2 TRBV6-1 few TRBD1 TGTGCCAGCAGGCCGCAGGGGGCTAACACCGGGGAGCTGTTTTTT CASRPQGANTGELFF
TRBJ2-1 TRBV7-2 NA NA TGTGCCAGCAGCTTAACGGGAGTCAGATGGGATGAGCAGTTCTTC CASSLTGVRWDEQFF
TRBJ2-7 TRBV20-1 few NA TGCAGTGCTAATAGCGTATATAGCTCCTACGAGCAGTACTTC CSANSVYSSYEQYF
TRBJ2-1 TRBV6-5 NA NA TGTGCCAGCAGTTACTTGAGGCCCCGGAATGAGCAGTTCTTC CASSYLRPRNEQFF
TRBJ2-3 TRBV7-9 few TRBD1 TGTGCCAGCAGCTGGAAGGGACAGGGCACAGATACGCAGTATTTT CASSWKGQGTDTQYF
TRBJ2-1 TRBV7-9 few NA TGTGCCAGCAGCTCGACTGTCCCAGGGGAGCAGTTCTTC CASSSTVPGEQFF
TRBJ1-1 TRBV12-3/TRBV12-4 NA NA TGTGCCAGCAGTCTGAACTTCGCTGAAGCTTTCTTT CASSLNFAEAFF
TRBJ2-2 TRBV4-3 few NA TGCGCCAGCAGCCATTATGACTCCTCCTGGGGGACCGGGGAGCTGTTTTTT CASSHYDSSWGTGELFF
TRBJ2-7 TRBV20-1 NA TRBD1 TGCAGTGCCACCGGGACAGGGAATTTGAACGAGCAGTACTTC CSATGTGNLNEQYF
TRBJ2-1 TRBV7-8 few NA TGTGCCAGCAGCGGACAGTCGGGACTTCTCCCACTAGGCTCCTACAATGAGCAGTTCTTC CASSGQSGLLPLGSYNEQFF
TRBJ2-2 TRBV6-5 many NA TGTGCCAGCAGTTACGTAGACACCGGGGAGCTGTTTTTT CASSYVDTGELFF
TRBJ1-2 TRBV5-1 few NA TGCGCCAGCAGCCACTACCTAGAAGGGGACTTTAACTATGGCTACACCTTC CASSHYLEGDFNYGYTF
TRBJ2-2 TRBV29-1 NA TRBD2 TGCAGCGTTGAATTGATAGCGGGAGGGCGGTACACCGGGGAGCTGTTTTTT CSVELIAGGRYTGELFF
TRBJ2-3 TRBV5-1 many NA TGCGCCAGCAGCGCCAGACTAGAGCCCACAGATACGCAGTATTTT CASSARLEPTDTQYF
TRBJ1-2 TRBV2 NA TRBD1 TGTGCCAGCAGTGAGCATATAGGGGGCGACTATGGCTACACCTTC CASSEHIGGDYGYTF
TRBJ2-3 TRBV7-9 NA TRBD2 TGTGCCAGCAGCTTAGTTCTAGCGGGGGGTATCACAGATACGCAGTATTTT CASSLVLAGGITDTQYF
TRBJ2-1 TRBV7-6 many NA TGTGCCAGCACTGGAGGGGGTTCATACAATGAGCAGTTCTTC CASTGGGSYNEQFF
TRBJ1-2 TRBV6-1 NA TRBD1 TGTGCCAGCAGTGACAACAGGGGCAACTATGGCTACACCTTC CASSDNRGNYGYTF
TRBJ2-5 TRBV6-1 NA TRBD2 TGTGCCAGCAGTCCCCTTGGGGTGACTAGCGGGACGTTCCAAGAGACCCAGTACTTC CASSPLGVTSGTFQETQYF
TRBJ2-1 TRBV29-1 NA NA TGCAGCGTGGACCCGGGGAATGAGCAGTTCTTC CSVDPGNEQFF
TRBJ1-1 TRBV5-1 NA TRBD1 TGCGCCAGCAGAGGGACAGGCGAATGGGCTTTCTTT CASRGTGEWAFF
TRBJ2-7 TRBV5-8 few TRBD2 TGTGCCAGCAGCGGCGGGGGGCCCATCCAATACTACGAGCAGTACTTC CASSGGGPIQYYEQYF
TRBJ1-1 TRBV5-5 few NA TGTGCCAGCAGCTTGGGACACACGAACACTGAAGCTTTCTTT CASSLGHTNTEAFF
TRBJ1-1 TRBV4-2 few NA TGTGCCAGCAGCCAAGACCCTAGGAAAGAAGCTTTCTTT CASSQDPRKEAFF
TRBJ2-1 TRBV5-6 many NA TGTGCCAGCAGCAAGGCGGGCTCACGCTCCTACAATGAGCAGTTCTTC CASSKAGSRSYNEQFF
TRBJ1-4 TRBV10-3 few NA TGTGCCATCAGTGAGGGAGGGGCGCTGAATGAAAAACTGTTTTTT CAISEGGALNEKLFF
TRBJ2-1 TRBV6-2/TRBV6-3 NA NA TGTGCCAGCAGTTACTCCATGAATGAGCAGTTCTTC CASSYSMNEQFF
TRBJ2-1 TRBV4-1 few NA TGCGCCAGCAGCCAAAGGGTCGTTTCCTACAATGAGCAGTTCTTC CASSQRVVSYNEQFF
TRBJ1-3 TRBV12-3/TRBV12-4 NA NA TGTGCCAGCAGACCAGTAGGGGCTGACTCTGGAAACACCATATATTTT CASRPVGADSGNTIYF
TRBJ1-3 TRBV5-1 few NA TGCGCCAGCAGCTTTGACCAGAGCTCTGGAAACACCATATATTTT CASSFDQSSGNTIYF
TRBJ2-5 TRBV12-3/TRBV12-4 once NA TGTGCCAGCAGTACCGAACGGGACCAAGAGACCCAGTACTTC CASSTERDQETQYF
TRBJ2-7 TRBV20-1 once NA TGCAGTGCTAGCGAACTGATCCTCTCCTACGAGCAGTACTTC CSASELILSYEQYF
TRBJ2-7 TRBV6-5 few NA TGTGCCAGCACCTCGAGGGCTTACGAGCAGTACTTC CASTSRAYEQYF
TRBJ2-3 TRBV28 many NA TGTGCCAGCTCCCTCAGCGGACTCACAGATACGCAGTATTTT CASSLSGLTDTQYF
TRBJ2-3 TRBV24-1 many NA TGTGCCACCAGTGATACAGGGTCCGATACGCAGTATTTT CATSDTGSDTQYF
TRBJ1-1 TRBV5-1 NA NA TGCGCCAGCAGCTTTGGGGACGGGACTCCGAACACTGAAGCTTTCTTT CASSFGDGTPNTEAFF
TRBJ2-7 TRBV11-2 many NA TGTGCCAGCAGCTTAATGGTCGCCGCCTACGAGCAGTACTTC CASSLMVAAYEQYF
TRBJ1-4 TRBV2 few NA TGTGCCAGCACTATACCCACGCCAGCCAGAAAACTGTTTTTT CASTIPTPARKLFF
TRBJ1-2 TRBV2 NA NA TGTGCCAGCAGTGAAGCAGGTTTGGCTAACTATGGCTACACCTTC CASSEAGLANYGYTF
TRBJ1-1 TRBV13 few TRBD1 TGTGCCAGCAGCTTAGCACAGGGGGCAGCTGAAGCTTTCTTT CASSLAQGAAEAFF
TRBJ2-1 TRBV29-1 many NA TGCAGCACACCGGTCGGGTACAATGAGCAGTTCTTC CSTPVGYNEQFF
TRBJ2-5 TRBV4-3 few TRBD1 TGCGCCAGCAGCCCAACCGGGACAGAAGAGACCCAGTACTTC CASSPTGTEETQYF
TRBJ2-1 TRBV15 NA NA TGTGCCACCAGCAGAGATTTGGGAGGAGGCAATGAGCAGTTCTTC CATSRDLGGGNEQFF
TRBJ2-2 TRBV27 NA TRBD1 TGTGCCAGCAGTTTCAACAGGGGAACCGGGGAGCTGTTTTTT CASSFNRGTGELFF
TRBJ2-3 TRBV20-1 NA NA TGCAGTGCTAGAGGGGGGGCCGGATTCTTAAAGTTAGATACGCAGTATTTT CSARGGAGFLKLDTQYF
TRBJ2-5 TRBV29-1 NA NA TGCAGCGTTCCAAAGGAGACCCAGTACTTC CSVPKETQYF
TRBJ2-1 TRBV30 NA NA TGTGCCTGGAGTGTATCTGGGAATGAGCAGTTCTTC CAWSVSGNEQFF